The text below deals with one T cell receptor (beta chain). A Seattle source enrolled patients during active infection and followed them longitudinally. This CDR3 is built from 15 residues. Per germline, CDR1 LGHDT and CDR2 YNNKEL (reference sequence). V was clipped by 0 bases and J by 7 bases, with 15 bases between them. As originally analysed: Amplifying reference gene primers gave estimates of nucleated cell counts. Repertoires were generated with immunoSEQ multiplex PCR, while TCRdb's copy carries only in-frame clones and drops some. That table gives V, J and clone size, and the DNA gave D and trimming. The data hold approximately 440,000 clones, with approximately 89% observed a single time. These data come from a study of blood T cell repertoires in COVID-19. Looking at the study overall: Samples of COVID-19 (acute and convalescent) were obtained from the United States, Italy and Spain. PBMCs, B-cell-depleted T cells, or T cells were the source of the cDNA or gDNA that made up the material.

This chain links TRBV3-1 (or the pseudogene TRBV3-2) with TRBJ1-1; D may be TRBD1 (6 bases). Sequencing was done on a sample of peripheral blood. The sequence derives from a woman in her fifties or sixties with COVID-19, enrolled during active disease. CDR3 coding DNA: TGTGCCAGCAGCCAAGATTTTGGGGGCCAGGGTGAAGCTTTCTTT. Residues: CASSQDFGGQGEAFF.